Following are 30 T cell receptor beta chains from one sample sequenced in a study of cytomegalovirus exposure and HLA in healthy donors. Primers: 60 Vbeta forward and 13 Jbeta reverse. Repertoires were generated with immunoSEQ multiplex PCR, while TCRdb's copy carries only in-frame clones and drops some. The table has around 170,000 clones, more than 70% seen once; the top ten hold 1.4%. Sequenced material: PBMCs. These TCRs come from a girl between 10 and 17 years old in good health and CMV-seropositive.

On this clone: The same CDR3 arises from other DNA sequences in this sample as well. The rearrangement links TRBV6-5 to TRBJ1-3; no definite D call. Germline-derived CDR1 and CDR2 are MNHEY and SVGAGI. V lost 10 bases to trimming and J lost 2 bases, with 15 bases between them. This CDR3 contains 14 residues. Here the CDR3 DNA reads TGTGCCACCCAAACCCGGGGTACTGGAAACACCATATATTTT. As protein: CATQTRGTGNTIYF.

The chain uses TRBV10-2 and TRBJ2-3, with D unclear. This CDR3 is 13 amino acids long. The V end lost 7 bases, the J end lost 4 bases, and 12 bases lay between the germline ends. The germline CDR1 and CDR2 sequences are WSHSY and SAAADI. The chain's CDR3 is CASTWLDSDTQYF. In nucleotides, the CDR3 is TGCGCCAGCACCTGGCTAGATTCAGATACGCAGTATTTT.

The CDR3, as DNA: TGCGCCAGCAGCCAAGTAGAGGTGACCACCGGGGAGCTGTTTTTT. Its protein product is CASSQVEVTTGELFF. V usage is TRBV4-1 and J usage is TRBJ2-2; D is unclear. CDR3 length: 15 residues. Germline CDR1 MGHRA, CDR2 YSYEKL. Trimming cost V 1 base and J 4 bases, with 10 bases left between them.

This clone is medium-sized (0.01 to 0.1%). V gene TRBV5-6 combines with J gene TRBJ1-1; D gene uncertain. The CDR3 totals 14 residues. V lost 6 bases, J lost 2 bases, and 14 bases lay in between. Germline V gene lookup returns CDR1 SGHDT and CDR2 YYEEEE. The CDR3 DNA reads TGTGCCAGCATTCAACGGGCGGGAAACACTGAAGCTTTCTTT. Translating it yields CASIQRAGNTEAFF. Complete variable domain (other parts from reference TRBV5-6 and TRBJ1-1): DAGVTQSPTHLIKTRGQQVTLRCSPKSGHDTVSWYQQALGQGPQFIFQYYEEEERQRGNFPDRFSGHQFPNYSSELNVNALLLGDSALYLCASIQRAGNTEAFFGQGTRLTVV.

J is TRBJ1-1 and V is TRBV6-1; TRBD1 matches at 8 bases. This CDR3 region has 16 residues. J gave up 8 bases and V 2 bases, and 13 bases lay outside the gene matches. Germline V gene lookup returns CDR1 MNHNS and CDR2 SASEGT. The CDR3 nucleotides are TGTGCCAGCAGTGAAAAAATCCGCCGGACAGGGCGCGAAGCTTTCTTT. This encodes CASSEKIRRTGREAFF.

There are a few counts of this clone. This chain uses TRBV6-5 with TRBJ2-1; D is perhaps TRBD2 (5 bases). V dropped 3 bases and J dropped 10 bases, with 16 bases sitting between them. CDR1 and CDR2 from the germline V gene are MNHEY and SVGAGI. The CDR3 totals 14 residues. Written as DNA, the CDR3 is TGTGCCAGCAGTTATCGGCTAGCTGGTGAGGAGCAGTTCTTC. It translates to CASSYRLAGEEQFF.

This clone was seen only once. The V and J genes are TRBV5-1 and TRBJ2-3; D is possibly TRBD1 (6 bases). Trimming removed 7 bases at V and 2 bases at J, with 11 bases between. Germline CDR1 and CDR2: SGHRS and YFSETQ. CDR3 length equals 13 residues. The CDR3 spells CASQGQNTDTQYF. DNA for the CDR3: TGCGCCAGCCAGGGGCAGAACACAGATACGCAGTATTTT.

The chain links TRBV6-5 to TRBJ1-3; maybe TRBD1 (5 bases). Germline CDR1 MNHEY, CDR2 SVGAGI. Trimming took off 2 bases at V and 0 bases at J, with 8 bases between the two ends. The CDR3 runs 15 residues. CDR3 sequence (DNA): TGTGCCAGCAGTTACCGGCAGGGCTCTGGAAACACCATATATTTT. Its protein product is CASSYRQGSGNTIYF.

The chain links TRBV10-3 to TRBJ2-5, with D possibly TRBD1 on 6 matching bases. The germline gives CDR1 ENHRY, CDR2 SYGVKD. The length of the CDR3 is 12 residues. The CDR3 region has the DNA TGTGCGATTGCCCAGGGGAAAGAGACCCAGTACTTC. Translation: CAIAQGKETQYF.

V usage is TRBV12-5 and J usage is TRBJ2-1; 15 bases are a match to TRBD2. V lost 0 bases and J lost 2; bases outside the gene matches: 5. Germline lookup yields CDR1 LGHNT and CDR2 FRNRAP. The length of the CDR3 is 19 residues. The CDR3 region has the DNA TGTGCTAGTGGTTTGGTCCGGACTAGCGGGAGGGGGGCCTACAATGAGCAGTTCTTC. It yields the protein CASGLVRTSGRGAYNEQFF.

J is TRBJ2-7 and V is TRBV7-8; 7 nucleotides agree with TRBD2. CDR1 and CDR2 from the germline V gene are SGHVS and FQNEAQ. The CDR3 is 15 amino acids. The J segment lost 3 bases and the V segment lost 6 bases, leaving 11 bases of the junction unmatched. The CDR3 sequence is CASSRRLSGIYEQYF. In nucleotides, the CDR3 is TGTGCCAGCAGTCGCAGATTGAGCGGGATCTACGAGCAGTACTTC.

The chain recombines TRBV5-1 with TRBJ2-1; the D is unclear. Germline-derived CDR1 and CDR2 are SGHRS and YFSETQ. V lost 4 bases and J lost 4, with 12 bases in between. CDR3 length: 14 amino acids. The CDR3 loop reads CASSPGGIYNEQFF. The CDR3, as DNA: TGCGCCAGCAGCCCGGGTGGCATTTACAATGAGCAGTTCTTC.

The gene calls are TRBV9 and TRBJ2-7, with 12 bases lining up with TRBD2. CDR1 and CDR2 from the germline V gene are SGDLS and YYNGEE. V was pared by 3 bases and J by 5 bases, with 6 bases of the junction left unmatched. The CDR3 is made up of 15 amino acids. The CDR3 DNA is TGTGCCAGCAGCGCCCGGGGACTAGCGGGTCACGAGCAGTACTTC. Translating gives CASSARGLAGHEQYF.

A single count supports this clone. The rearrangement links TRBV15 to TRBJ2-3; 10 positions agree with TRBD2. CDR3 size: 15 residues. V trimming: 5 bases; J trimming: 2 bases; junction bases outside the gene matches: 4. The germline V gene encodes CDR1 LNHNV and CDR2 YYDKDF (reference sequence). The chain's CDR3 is CATSASGSPTDTQYF. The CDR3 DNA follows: TGTGCCACCAGCGCTAGCGGGAGCCCCACAGATACGCAGTATTTT.

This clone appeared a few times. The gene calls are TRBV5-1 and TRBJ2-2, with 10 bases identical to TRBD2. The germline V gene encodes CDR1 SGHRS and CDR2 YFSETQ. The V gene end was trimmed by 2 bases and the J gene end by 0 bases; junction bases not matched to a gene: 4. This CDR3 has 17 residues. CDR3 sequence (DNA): TGCGCCAGCAGCTTTACAGCGGGAGGGACGAACACCGGGGAGCTGTTTTTT. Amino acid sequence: CASSFTAGGTNTGELFF.

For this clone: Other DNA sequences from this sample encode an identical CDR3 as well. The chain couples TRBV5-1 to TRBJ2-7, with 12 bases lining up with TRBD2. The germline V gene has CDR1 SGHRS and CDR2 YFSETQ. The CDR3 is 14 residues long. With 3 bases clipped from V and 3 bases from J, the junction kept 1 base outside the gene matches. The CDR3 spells CASSSTSGSYEQYF. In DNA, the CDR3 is TGCGCCAGCAGCTCGACTAGCGGGAGCTACGAGCAGTACTTC.

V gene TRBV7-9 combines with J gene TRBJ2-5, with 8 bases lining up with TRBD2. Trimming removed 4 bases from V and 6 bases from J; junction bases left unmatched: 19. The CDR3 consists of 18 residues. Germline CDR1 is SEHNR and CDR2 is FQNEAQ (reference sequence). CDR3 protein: CASSSPGKAGGTGKTQYF. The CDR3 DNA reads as TGTGCCAGCAGCTCCCCGGGGAAGGCGGGAGGTACAGGGAAGACCCAGTACTTC.

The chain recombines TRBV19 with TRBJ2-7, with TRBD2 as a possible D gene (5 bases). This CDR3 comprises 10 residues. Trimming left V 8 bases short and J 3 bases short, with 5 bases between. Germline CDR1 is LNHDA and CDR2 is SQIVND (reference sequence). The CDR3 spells CASGGYEQYF. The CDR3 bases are TGTGCCAGTGGAGGCTACGAGCAGTACTTC.

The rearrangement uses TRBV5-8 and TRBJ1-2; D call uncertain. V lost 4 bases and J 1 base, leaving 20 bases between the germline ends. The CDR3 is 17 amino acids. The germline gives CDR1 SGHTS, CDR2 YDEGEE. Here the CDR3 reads CASSSIISQKINYGYTF. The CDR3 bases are TGTGCCAGCAGCAGTATTATCTCCCAGAAGATTAACTATGGCTACACCTTC.

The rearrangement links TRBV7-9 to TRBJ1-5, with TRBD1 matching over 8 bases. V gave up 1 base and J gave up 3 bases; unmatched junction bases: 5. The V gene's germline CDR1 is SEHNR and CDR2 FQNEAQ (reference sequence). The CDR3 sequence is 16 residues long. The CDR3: CASSLGGQGLNQPQHF. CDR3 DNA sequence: TGTGCCAGCAGCTTAGGTGGACAGGGCCTCAATCAGCCCCAGCATTTT.

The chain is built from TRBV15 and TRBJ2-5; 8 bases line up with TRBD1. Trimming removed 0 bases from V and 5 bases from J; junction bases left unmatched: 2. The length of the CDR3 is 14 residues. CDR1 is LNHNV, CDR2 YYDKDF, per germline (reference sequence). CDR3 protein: CATSRDRQGETQYF. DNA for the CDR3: TGTGCCACCAGCAGAGATCGACAGGGGGAGACCCAGTACTTC. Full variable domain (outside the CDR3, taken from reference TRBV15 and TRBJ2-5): DAMVIQNPRYQVTQFGKPVTLSCSQTLNHNVMYWYQQKSSQAPKLLFHYYDKDFNNEADTPDNFQSRRPNTSFCFLDIRSPGLGDTAMYLCATSRDRQGETQYFGPGTRLLVL.

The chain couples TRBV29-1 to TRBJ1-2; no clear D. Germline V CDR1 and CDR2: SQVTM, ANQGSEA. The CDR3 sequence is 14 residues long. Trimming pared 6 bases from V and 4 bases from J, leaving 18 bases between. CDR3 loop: CSVQGFWEAYGYTF. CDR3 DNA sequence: TGCAGCGTCCAAGGGTTCTGGGAGGCCTATGGCTACACCTTC.

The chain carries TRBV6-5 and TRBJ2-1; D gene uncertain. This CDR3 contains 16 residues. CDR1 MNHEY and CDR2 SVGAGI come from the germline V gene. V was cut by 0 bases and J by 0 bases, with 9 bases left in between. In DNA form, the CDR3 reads TGTGCCAGCAGTTACTCAGACACGAGCTCCTACAATGAGCAGTTCTTC. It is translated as CASSYSDTSSYNEQFF.

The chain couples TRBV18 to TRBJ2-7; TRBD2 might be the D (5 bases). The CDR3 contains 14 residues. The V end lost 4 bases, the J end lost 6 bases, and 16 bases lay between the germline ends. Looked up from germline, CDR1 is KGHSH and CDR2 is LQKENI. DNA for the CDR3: TGTGCCAGCTCACTTCTGAGGGTCCCGCGCGAGCAGTACTTC. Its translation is CASSLLRVPREQYF.

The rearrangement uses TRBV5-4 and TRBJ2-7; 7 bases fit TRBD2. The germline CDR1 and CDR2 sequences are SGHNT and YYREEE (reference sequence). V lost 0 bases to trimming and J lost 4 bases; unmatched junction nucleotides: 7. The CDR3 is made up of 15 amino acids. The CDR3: CASSLDSSGTYEQYF. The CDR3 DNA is TGTGCCAGCAGCTTGGATTCTAGCGGCACATACGAGCAGTACTTC.

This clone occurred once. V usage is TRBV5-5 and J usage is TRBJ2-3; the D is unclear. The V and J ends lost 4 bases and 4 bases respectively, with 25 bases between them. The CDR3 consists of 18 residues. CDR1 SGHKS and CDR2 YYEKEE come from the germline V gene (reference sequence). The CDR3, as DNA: TGTGCCAGCAGCGAAACCCCCGTTTCATACGGTAATGCAGATACGCAGTATTTT. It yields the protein CASSETPVSYGNADTQYF.

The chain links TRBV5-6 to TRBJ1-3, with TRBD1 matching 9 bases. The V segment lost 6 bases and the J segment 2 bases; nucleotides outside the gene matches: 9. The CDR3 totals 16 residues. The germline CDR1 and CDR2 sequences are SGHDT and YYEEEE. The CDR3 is CASTGTGKKAGNTIYF. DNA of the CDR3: TGTGCCAGCACCGGGACAGGGAAAAAAGCTGGAAACACCATATATTTT. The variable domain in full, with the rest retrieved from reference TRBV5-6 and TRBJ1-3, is DAGVTQSPTHLIKTRGQQVTLRCSPKSGHDTVSWYQQALGQGPQFIFQYYEEEERQRGNFPDRFSGHQFPNYSSELNVNALLLGDSALYLCASTGTGKKAGNTIYFGEGSWLTVV.

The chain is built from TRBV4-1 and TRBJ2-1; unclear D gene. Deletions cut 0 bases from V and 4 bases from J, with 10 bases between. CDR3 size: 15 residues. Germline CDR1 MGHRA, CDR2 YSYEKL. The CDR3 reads CASSQDLSPYNEQFF. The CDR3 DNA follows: TGCGCCAGCAGCCAAGATCTATCGCCATACAATGAGCAGTTCTTC.

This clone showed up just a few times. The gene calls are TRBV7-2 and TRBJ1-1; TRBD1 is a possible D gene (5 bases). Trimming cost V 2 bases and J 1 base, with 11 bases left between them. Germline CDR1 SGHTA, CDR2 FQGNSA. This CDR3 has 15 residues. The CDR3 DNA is TGTGCCAGCAGCTTACTTAGGGGCGGGAACACTGAAGCTTTCTTT. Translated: CASSLLRGGNTEAFF.

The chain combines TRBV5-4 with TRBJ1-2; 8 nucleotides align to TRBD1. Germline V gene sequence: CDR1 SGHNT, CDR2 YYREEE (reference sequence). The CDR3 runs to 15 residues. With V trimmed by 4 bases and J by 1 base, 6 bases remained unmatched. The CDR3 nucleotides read TGTGCCAGCAGCCCCCTGGACAGGGTTAACTATGGCTACACCTTC. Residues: CASSPLDRVNYGYTF.